The 8 T cell receptor beta chains below all came from one sample that was sequenced in a study of metastatic and nonmetastatic thyroid tumors. Via MiXCR, TCRdb re-called the PCR reads. The data contain tens of thousands of clones, under 15% of them seen just once; the ten biggest clones take up 3.6%. There were no patients who had received any treatment before thyroid surgery. The sequenced material came from blood. The receptors here all came from a female donor with papillary thyroid cancer or a benign thyroid nodule (not recorded which). Some clones in this sample may be carry-over from other donors' samples.

This clone was seen ten or more times. The chain combines TRBV12-3 or TRBV12-4 with TRBJ2-3, with D unclear. This CDR3 is built from 13 residues. V was clipped by 1 base and J by 3 bases, with 5 bases between them. The CDR3 sequence is CASSLDGTDTQYF. CDR3 bases: TGTGCCAGCAGTTTAGACGGTACAGATACGCAGTATTTT.

Worth noting for this clone: At one end, the junction sequence differs from germline, possibly due to a read error. This chain links TRBV27 with TRBJ1-6; D is undetermined. The germline gives CDR1 MNHEY, CDR2 SMNVEV (reference sequence). This CDR3 is built from 13 residues. The CDR3: CASSEEYNSPLQF. The CDR3 DNA follows: TGTGCCAGCTCGGAGGAGTATAATTCACCCCTCCAATTT.

This clone was observed many times. The chain couples TRBV12-3 or TRBV12-4 to TRBJ2-7; no reliable D call. V was cut by 3 bases and J by 3 bases, with 9 bases left in between. CDR3 length equals 13 residues. CDR3 protein: CASSFPGRYEQYF. The DNA of the CDR3 is TGTGCCAGCAGTTTTCCCGGGCGCTACGAGCAGTACTTC.

This clone was recorded at least ten times. This CDR3 reads CASSMGFRGTEAFF. As DNA, the CDR3 is TGTGCCAGTAGTATGGGGTTTCGCGGCACTGAAGCTTTCTTT. V gene TRBV19 combines with J gene TRBJ1-1; D is ambiguous. CDR1 and CDR2 (germline): LNHDA, SQIVND (reference sequence). Trimming left V 3 bases short and J 4 bases short, with 12 bases between. CDR3 size: 14 residues.

V usage is TRBV6-2 or TRBV6-3 and J usage is TRBJ2-7; TRBD2 might be the D (5 bases). Looked up from germline, CDR1 is MNHEY and CDR2 is SVGEGT. V lost 2 bases and J lost 2, with 28 bases in between. The CDR3 runs 20 residues. The CDR3 protein is CASSYPVGKGKRTNAYEQYF. CDR3 in DNA: TGTGCCAGCAGTTACCCGGTCGGGAAAGGGAAGCGAACGAACGCCTACGAGCAGTACTTC.

This clone was counted at least ten times. The chain carries TRBV19 and TRBJ2-7; 9 positions match TRBD1. The CDR3 covers 13 residues. Germline CDR1 reads LNHDA; CDR2 reads SQIVND (reference sequence). After removal of 5 bases from V and 6 bases from J, the junction contained 5 bases not matched to a gene. The CDR3 reads CASSPRDRAEQYF. The CDR3 DNA follows: TGTGCCAGTAGTCCCCGGGACAGGGCCGAGCAGTACTTC.

This clone was seen ten or more times. V usage is TRBV12-3 or TRBV12-4 and J usage is TRBJ2-3, with a possible D match to TRBD1 (6 bases). Trimming took 3 bases from V and 10 from J, leaving 11 bases between them. The CDR3 is made up of 12 amino acids. CDR3: CASSFGQMAQYF. DNA for the CDR3: TGTGCCAGCAGTTTCGGACAGATGGCGCAGTATTTT.

By share, this clone counts as medium-sized (0.01 to 0.1%). The rearrangement links TRBV2 to TRBJ2-1; D is uncertain. Germline assignment: CDR1 SNHLY and CDR2 FYNNEI. Trimming cost V 10 bases and J 6 bases, with 10 bases left between them. The CDR3 has 11 amino acids. CDR3 sequence reads: CATSRLNEQFF. CDR3 in DNA: TGTGCCACGTCACGGCTCAATGAGCAGTTCTTC.